Following are 5 T cell receptor beta chains from one sample sequenced in a study of blood T cells in healthy people across ages. The authors ran a second PCR of about 7 to 12 cycles using a sample-barcoded 5' primer and a J-beta primer mix. A single record per CDR3 protein comes from TCRdb applying MiXCR to the 5' RACE reads. The sample shows hundreds of thousands of distinct CDR3 sequences, around 25% of them seen only once. This sample also belongs to another study, concerning T cells of mothers and their children.

Sequencing used blood. All receptors derive from a boy aged 5-17 years in good health.

The chain uses TRBV4-3 and TRBJ2-3; 11 positions agree with TRBD2. The CDR3 spans 17 residues. The ends lost 0 bases at V and 6 bases at J; junction bases unmatched: 8. Germline CDR1 and CDR2: LGHNA and YSLEER. CDR3 nucleotide sequence: TGCGCCAGCAGCCAAGATCGCCGACTAGCGGGGCTCGATACGCAGTATTTT. This gives the protein CASSQDRRLAGLDTQYF.

This clonotype was found a few times. The chain uses TRBV6-2 or TRBV6-3 and TRBJ2-5, with 11 bases matching TRBD2. Germline loops: CDR1 MNHEY, CDR2 SVGEGT. V was clipped by 9 bases and J by 5 bases; unmatched bases: 8. This CDR3 region has 14 residues. The CDR3: CASGPTSGEETQYF. The CDR3 nucleotides are TGTGCCAGTGGGCCGACTAGCGGGGAGGAGACCCAGTACTTC.

The CDR3 is CASSEDSYEGYTF. The CDR3 bases are TGTGCCAGCAGCGAAGACAGTTATGAGGGCTACACCTTC. The V and J genes are TRBV7-6 and TRBJ1-2; a possible D gene is TRBD1 (5 bases). V lost 5 bases, J lost 8 bases, and 15 bases lay in between. The germline V gene encodes CDR1 SGHVS and CDR2 FNYEAQ. The CDR3 extends over 13 amino acids.

The V call is TRBV10-2, the J call TRBJ2-1; 13 bases line up with TRBD2. After removal of 10 bases from V and 8 bases from J, the junction contained 8 bases not matched to a gene. This CDR3 contains 14 residues. The V gene's germline CDR1 is WSHSY and CDR2 SAAADI. CDR3 loop: CATGLAGVLDEQFF. CDR3 nucleotides: TGCGCCACCGGACTAGCGGGAGTTCTCGATGAGCAGTTCTTC.

This chain uses TRBV29-1 with TRBJ2-2; D perhaps matches TRBD2 (5 bases). The CDR3 sequence is 12 residues long. Trimming took off 7 bases at V and 2 bases at J, with 8 bases between the two ends. From germline, CDR1 is SQVTM and CDR2 ANQGSEA. Here the CDR3 reads CSAEGNTGELFF. DNA of the CDR3: TGCAGCGCCGAGGGAAACACCGGGGAGCTGTTTTTT.